A single sample gave rise to the 26 T cell receptor beta chains below, sequenced in a study of blood T cell repertoires in COVID-19. Method: immunoSEQ multiplex PCR; TCRdb's copy keeps in-frame clones and lacks some. The sample lists over 300,000 clones; roughly 88% were seen once. The sample comprised peripheral blood. These receptors all come from a woman in her fifties or sixties with acute or convalescent COVID-19.

The count of this clone is one. This chain uses TRBV5-1 with TRBJ2-2; 9 nucleotides align to TRBD2. V shed 0 bases and J 5 bases; nucleotides not matched to a gene: 5. Germline lookup yields CDR1 SGHRS and CDR2 YFSETQ. This CDR3 has 16 amino acids. Written as DNA, the CDR3 is TGCGCCAGCAGCTTGGCCGGAGCGGGAGGAACCGGGGAGCTGTTTTTT. Its protein is CASSLAGAGGTGELFF. The full variable domain, its missing parts supplied by reference TRBV5-1 and TRBJ2-2, is KAGVTQTPRYLIKTRGQQVTLSCSPISGHRSVSWYQQTPGQGLQFLFEYFSETQRNKGNFPGRFSGRQFSNSRSEMNVSTLELGDSALYLCASSLAGAGGTGELFFGEGSRLTVL.

The chain uses TRBV7-3 and TRBJ2-7; TRBD1 matches 8 bases. J lost 2 bases, V lost 2 bases, and 8 bases had no gene match. Per germline, CDR1 SGHTA and CDR2 FQGTGA. This CDR3 contains 16 residues. The CDR3 sequence is CASSLQGAVETYEQYF. The CDR3 DNA follows: TGTGCCAGCAGCTTACAGGGGGCTGTCGAGACCTACGAGCAGTACTTC.

This chain links TRBV5-1 with TRBJ1-1, with no clear D. This CDR3 comprises 13 residues. The V end lost 2 bases, the J end lost 7 bases, and 12 bases lay between the germline ends. The germline CDR1 and CDR2 sequences are SGHRS and YFSETQ. CDR3 amino acids: CASSFYSTYEAFF. As DNA, the CDR3 is TGCGCCAGCAGCTTTTACTCAACGTATGAAGCTTTCTTT.

The chain is built from TRBV5-4 and TRBJ2-1; 8 bases match TRBD2. The CDR3 loop spans 15 amino acids. V was clipped by 0 bases and J by 6 bases; unmatched bases: 5. Germline lookup yields CDR1 SGHNT and CDR2 YYREEE (reference sequence). The CDR3 sequence: CASSLVREGGNEQFF. The CDR3 DNA reads as TGTGCCAGCAGCTTGGTACGGGAGGGAGGCAATGAGCAGTTCTTC.

The J gene is TRBJ1-5, the V gene TRBV5-5; D unresolved. There are 14 residues in the CDR3. The V and J ends lost 0 bases and 1 base respectively, with 5 bases between them. Germline lookup yields CDR1 SGHKS and CDR2 YYEKEE (reference sequence). CDR3 sequence: CASSLVGSNQPQHF. The CDR3 DNA sequence: TGTGCCAGCAGCTTGGTCGGGAGCAATCAGCCCCAGCATTTT. The whole variable domain, filled in from reference TRBV5-5 and TRBJ1-5, reads DAGVTQSPTHLIKTRGQQVTLRCSPISGHKSVSWYQQVLGQGPQFIFQYYEKEERGRGNFPDRFSARQFPNYSSELNVNALLLGDSALYLCASSLVGSNQPQHFGDGTRLSIL.

The chain carries TRBV6-5 and TRBJ2-1; 13 nucleotides align to TRBD2. There are 16 residues in the CDR3. The germline V gene encodes CDR1 MNHEY and CDR2 SVGAGI. Losses at the gene ends were 2 bases for V and 4 bases for J; bases not matched to a gene: 2. CDR3 sequence: CASSYRTSGSYNEQFF. In nucleotides, the CDR3 is TGTGCCAGCAGTTACCGGACTAGCGGGAGTTACAATGAGCAGTTCTTC.

The J gene is TRBJ2-1, the V gene TRBV4-1; weak D call: TRBD2 (6 bases). The V end lost 0 bases, the J end lost 0 bases, and 9 bases lay between the germline ends. This CDR3 spans 16 amino acids. The V gene's germline CDR1 is MGHRA and CDR2 YSYEKL. The CDR3: CASSQDLGGSYNEQFF. CDR3 in DNA: TGCGCCAGCAGCCAAGATCTGGGAGGCTCCTACAATGAGCAGTTCTTC.

This chain links TRBV5-1 with TRBJ1-1, with TRBD1 matching 8 bases. The CDR3 sequence is 15 residues long. V trimming: 2 bases; J trimming: 4 bases; junction bases outside the gene matches: 7. Germline V gene sequence: CDR1 SGHRS, CDR2 YFSETQ. The CDR3 DNA reads TGCGCCAGCAGCTTAGCAGGGGGCGCAACCACTGAAGCTTTCTTT. Its protein product is CASSLAGGATTEAFF.

The rearrangement links TRBV7-6 to TRBJ2-1; TRBD2 might be the D (5 bases). The CDR3 sequence is 13 residues long. V gave up 4 bases and J gave up 6 bases, with 10 bases separating them. The germline CDR1 and CDR2 sequences are SGHVS and FNYEAQ. The CDR3: CASSSPGVNEQFF. CDR3 bases: TGTGCCAGCAGCTCACCCGGGGTCAATGAGCAGTTCTTC.

This clone came up once. The sample carries other DNA sequences with the same CDR3. This sequence joins TRBV4-3 and TRBJ2-7, with D tentatively TRBD2 (7 bases). This CDR3 has 14 amino acids. CDR1 is LGHNA and CDR2 is YSLEER in the germline V gene. The V gene lost 0 bases and the J gene lost 3 bases, with 9 bases spanning the gap. For the CDR3, the DNA is TGCGCCAGCAGCCAAGATAGGGGGGGCTACGAGCAGTACTTC. Protein sequence: CASSQDRGGYEQYF.

The chain uses TRBV29-1 and TRBJ1-2; D ambiguous. Germline V gives CDR1 SQVTM, CDR2 ANQGSEA. V was clipped by 6 bases and J by 4 bases, with 12 bases between them. The CDR3 has 12 amino acids. The CDR3 nucleotides read TGCAGCGTGGGAGAATGGGGCTATGGCTACACCTTC. Its translation: CSVGEWGYGYTF.

V is TRBV5-4 and J is TRBJ2-5, with D maybe TRBD1 (6 bases). Germline assignment: CDR1 SGHNT and CDR2 YYREEE (reference sequence). The CDR3 has 14 residues. Between the trimmed V and J ends, which lost 0 bases and 5 bases, there was a span of 11 bases. CDR3 bases: TGTGCCAGCAGCTTGGTGTCAGGGGATGAGACCCAGTACTTC. It specifies CASSLVSGDETQYF. The full variable domain, its missing parts supplied by reference TRBV5-4 and TRBJ2-5, is ETGVTQSPTHLIKTRGQQVTLRCSSQSGHNTVSWYQQALGQGPQFIFQYYREEENGRGNFPPRFSGLQFPNYSSELNVNALELDDSALYLCASSLVSGDETQYFGPGTRLLVL.

The chain has TRBV19 and TRBJ2-2, with 8 bases aligning to TRBD1. The J segment lost 5 bases and the V segment lost 2 bases, leaving 13 bases of the junction unmatched. Germline V lookup: CDR1 LNHDA, CDR2 SQIVND (reference sequence). This CDR3 has 18 amino acids. CDR3 DNA sequence: TGTGCCAGTAGTATATACTATGGCAGGGGGCCCAGAACCGGGGAGCTGTTTTTT. It yields the protein CASSIYYGRGPRTGELFF.

This chain joins TRBV2 and TRBJ2-7, with D tentatively TRBD2 (6 bases). Trimming removed 8 bases from V and 1 base from J, with 15 bases in between. The CDR3 loop spans 14 amino acids. The germline gives CDR1 SNHLY, CDR2 FYNNEI. CDR3 sequence: CASRLGTPSYEQYF. CDR3 coding DNA: TGTGCCAGCCGACTGGGGACTCCGTCCTACGAGCAGTACTTC.

The rearrangement joins TRBV4-1 to TRBJ1-2; no clear D. The germline V gene encodes CDR1 MGHRA and CDR2 YSYEKL. V was clipped by 1 base and J by 8 bases, with 14 bases between them. The CDR3 runs to 14 residues. The CDR3 spells CASSQGNRFEGYTF. CDR3 nucleotides: TGCGCCAGCAGCCAAGGCAACCGGTTCGAGGGCTACACCTTC.

CDR3 region: CSVDGTGRGNYGYTF. CDR3 nucleotides: TGCAGCGTTGATGGGACAGGGCGGGGTAACTATGGCTACACCTTC. This sequence joins TRBV29-1 and TRBJ1-2; TRBD1 matches at 9 bases. Germline CDR1 is SQVTM and CDR2 is ANQGSEA. This CDR3 region has 15 residues. The V segment lost 3 bases and the J segment 1 base; nucleotides outside the gene matches: 6.

On this clone: Other DNA sequences in the sample encode the same CDR3. The rearrangement links TRBV7-2 to TRBJ2-5, with D perhaps matching TRBD2 (5 bases). V lost 5 bases to trimming and J lost 5 bases, with 12 bases between them. Germline values: CDR1 SGHTA, CDR2 FQGNSA. The CDR3 loop spans 13 amino acids. The CDR3 DNA follows: TGTGCCAGCAGCAGCCGGGATAGGGAGACCCAGTACTTC. Its protein product is CASSSRDRETQYF. Together with reference TRBV7-2 and TRBJ2-5, the CDR3 gives the full variable domain: GAGVSQSPSNKVTEKGKDVELRCDPISGHTALYWYRQSLGQGLEFLIYFQGNSAPDKSGLPSDRFSAERTGGSVSTLTIQRTQQEDSAVYLCASSSRDRETQYFGPGTRLLVL.

CDR3 nucleotides: TGTGCCAGCGTAGCTAGCGTAACCTACGAGCAGTACTTC. This codes for CASVASVTYEQYF. V gene TRBV28 combines with J gene TRBJ2-7, with TRBD2 as a possible D gene (6 bases). From germline, CDR1 is MDHEN and CDR2 SYDVKM. With 8 bases removed from V and 2 bases from J, the gap between germline ends came to 13 bases. The CDR3 is 13 amino acids.

The chain combines TRBV6-2 or TRBV6-3 with TRBJ2-4; 7 nucleotides line up with TRBD2. With 0 bases clipped from V and 2 bases from J, the junction kept 7 bases outside the gene matches. Germline assignment: CDR1 MNHEY and CDR2 SVGEGT. The CDR3 sequence is 17 residues long. In DNA, the CDR3 is TGTGCCAGCAGTTACTCGCTGGCGGGAGACACCAAAAACATTCAGTACTTC. Translation: CASSYSLAGDTKNIQYF.

This clone has just a few counts. J is TRBJ2-7 and V is TRBV20-1; 7 bases align to TRBD2. The CDR3 is made up of 11 amino acids. Germline assignment: CDR1 DFQATT and CDR2 SNEGSKA (reference sequence). The CDR3 loop is CRGTNDYEQYF. The CDR3 coding sequence is TGCAGAGGGACTAACGACTACGAGCAGTACTTC.

In its sample, this clone was seen once. The chain uses TRBV7-9 and TRBJ1-2; 8 nucleotides agree with TRBD1. The germline CDR1 and CDR2 sequences are SEHNR and FQNEAQ (reference sequence). J was trimmed by 8 bases and V by 11 bases; bases with no gene match: 13. The CDR3 loop spans 13 amino acids. DNA of the CDR3: TGTGCCGCGCAGGGGGCGCAAACGGAAGGCTACACCTTC. This gives the protein CAAQGAQTEGYTF.

The chain employs TRBV10-3 and TRBJ1-5; 10 bases align to TRBD1. Germline loops: CDR1 ENHRY, CDR2 SYGVKD. This CDR3 is built from 19 residues. V lost 2 bases, J lost 0 bases, and 10 bases stayed unmatched. The CDR3 region is CAISETGTGASYSNQPQHF. CDR3 nucleotide sequence: TGTGCCATCAGTGAGACCGGGACAGGGGCCTCATATAGCAATCAGCCCCAGCATTTT.

Here the CDR3 DNA reads TGTGCCAGCTCACCACTAATGGGGCAGGGGGATGAAAAACTGTTTTTT. It specifies CASSPLMGQGDEKLFF. The V and J genes are TRBV18 and TRBJ1-4; 7 nucleotides match TRBD1. V shed 1 base and J 6 bases; nucleotides not matched to a gene: 8. In germline, CDR1 is KGHSH, CDR2 LQKENI. CDR3 length equals 16 residues.

This chain links TRBV13 with TRBJ2-7; maybe TRBD2 (6 bases). The CDR3 has 16 amino acids. The germline gives CDR1 PRHDT, CDR2 FYEKMQ (reference sequence). Trimming removed 0 bases at V and 6 bases at J, with 18 bases between. In nucleotides, the CDR3 is TGTGCCAGCAGCTTAGGCCCCACGGGACTTGGTAGCGAGCAGTACTTC. Translation gives CASSLGPTGLGSEQYF.

This clone was detected a few times. The gene calls are TRBV9 and TRBJ2-2; tentatively, D is TRBD2 (6 bases). Germline assignment: CDR1 SGDLS and CDR2 YYNGEE. The V end was cut by 4 bases, the J end by 1 base, with 11 bases between. This CDR3 contains 15 residues. The CDR3: CASSTLAENTGELFF. The CDR3 bases are TGTGCCAGCAGCACCTTAGCGGAGAACACCGGGGAGCTGTTTTTT. The variable domain in full, with the rest retrieved from reference TRBV9 and TRBJ2-2, is DSGVTQTPKHLITATGQRVTLRCSPRSGDLSVYWYQQSLDQGLQFLIQYYNGEERAKGNILERFSAQQFPDLHSELNLSSLELGDSALYFCASSTLAENTGELFFGEGSRLTVL.

The V call is TRBV6-5, the J call TRBJ2-5; maybe TRBD1 (5 bases). Trimming left V 0 bases short and J 5 bases short, with 13 bases between. CDR1 is MNHEY and CDR2 is SVGAGI in the germline V gene. The CDR3 extends over 15 amino acids. CDR3 nucleotides: TGTGCCAGCAGTTACTCCATGGGGCGCGAGGAGACCCAGTACTTC. This translates into CASSYSMGREETQYF.